This entry lists 20 T cell receptor beta chains sequenced from one sample in a study of shared clonotypes between healthy human individuals. The protocol was immunoSEQ multiplex PCR, while the TCRdb copy is restricted to in-frame clones and leaves out a portion. In the table there are about 2.1 million clones, just under 95% of which are singletons. Positive CCR7 selection of CD45RO-negative cells yielded the naive CD8 cells, and terminally differentiated effector memory CD45RA+ cells were excluded. Material for sequencing was naive CD8+ T cells from PBMCs. The receptors originated from a man aged 18-30 years in good health. Some clones in this sample may be carry-over from other donors' samples.

This clone was counted once. The genes are TRBV6-1 and TRBJ1-3; tentatively, D is TRBD1 (6 bases). Trimming removed 0 bases at V and 0 bases at J, with 18 bases between. From germline, CDR1 is MNHNS and CDR2 SASEGT. The CDR3 loop spans 19 amino acids. DNA of the CDR3: TGTGCCAGCAGTGAAGCGGTAGATGAGGGACATCTCTCTGGAAACACCATATATTTT. It specifies CASSEAVDEGHLSGNTIYF.

The chain has TRBV4-1 and TRBJ2-7; a weak D match, TRBD1 (5 bases). V shed 4 bases and J shed 2 bases, with 15 bases lying between them. Looked up from germline, CDR1 is MGHRA and CDR2 is YSYEKL. This CDR3 has 15 residues. Here the CDR3 DNA reads TGCGCCAGCAGCCTATCGACAGCCCCAACCTACGAGCAGTACTTC. Residues: CASSLSTAPTYEQYF.

Comments on this clone: Other DNA sequences in this sample translate to the same CDR3. The chain couples TRBV19 to TRBJ1-1; D gene ambiguous. V lost 1 base and J 0 bases, leaving 3 bases between the germline ends. The CDR3 runs 13 residues. Germline lookup yields CDR1 LNHDA and CDR2 SQIVND (reference sequence). CDR3: CASSIAVNTEAFF. In DNA form, the CDR3 reads TGTGCCAGTAGTATAGCTGTGAACACTGAAGCTTTCTTT.

The J gene is TRBJ2-5, the V gene TRBV5-1; D ambiguous. The CDR3 contains 14 residues. The germline V gene encodes CDR1 SGHRS and CDR2 YFSETQ. Trimming left V 0 bases short and J 2 bases short, with 8 bases between. The CDR3 loop reads CASSLARIQETQYF. The DNA of the CDR3 is TGCGCCAGCAGCTTGGCCCGGATTCAAGAGACCCAGTACTTC.

The J gene is TRBJ1-5, the V gene TRBV6-5; the D gene is possibly TRBD1 (5 bases). The CDR3 extends over 14 amino acids. V was cut by 8 bases and J by 4 bases, with 15 bases left in between. Germline V lookup: CDR1 MNHEY, CDR2 SVGAGI. As DNA, the CDR3 is TGTGCCAGCGGGCTAGGGGACCGAAATCAGCCCCAGCATTTT. Its translation is CASGLGDRNQPQHF.

The chain uses TRBV9 and TRBJ2-7; no definite D call. Germline loops: CDR1 SGDLS, CDR2 YYNGEE. V was shortened by 3 bases and J by 3 bases, with 13 bases between the two germline ends. This CDR3 region has 14 residues. CDR3 bases: TGTGCCAGCAGCGCGTTTGGCGGTTTCTACGAGCAGTACTTC. This sequence encodes CASSAFGGFYEQYF.

This clone was seen a single time. The sample holds other DNA sequences that translate to the same CDR3. V and J are TRBV19 and TRBJ2-7, with 7 nucleotides matching TRBD2. V lost 3 bases, J lost 0 bases, and 8 bases stayed unmatched. There are 16 residues in the CDR3. Germline V gene lookup returns CDR1 LNHDA and CDR2 SQIVND (reference sequence). CDR3 loop: CASSILAGEGSYEQYF. For the CDR3, the DNA is TGTGCCAGTAGTATTCTGGCGGGAGAGGGCTCCTACGAGCAGTACTTC.

Turning to this clone: This sample includes further DNA sequences coding for the same CDR3. This sequence joins TRBV5-1 and TRBJ2-2; D remains unclear. The V end lost 0 bases, the J end lost 6 bases, and 3 bases lay between the germline ends. CDR1 is SGHRS and CDR2 is YFSETQ in the germline V gene. CDR3 length: 12 amino acids. CDR3 residues: CASSLVSGELFF. The CDR3 bases are TGCGCCAGCAGCTTGGTATCCGGGGAGCTGTTTTTT.

This rearrangement joins TRBV5-5 to TRBJ1-2; D uncertain. The V end was cut by 1 base, the J end by 4 bases, with 17 bases between. The CDR3 contains 16 residues. Germline-derived CDR1 and CDR2 are SGHKS and YYEKEE (reference sequence). CDR3 amino acids: CASSLSSATLSYGYTF. The CDR3 DNA reads TGTGCCAGCAGCTTGTCCAGCGCAACGTTGAGCTATGGCTACACCTTC. Together with reference TRBV5-5 and TRBJ1-2, the CDR3 gives the full variable domain: DAGVTQSPTHLIKTRGQQVTLRCSPISGHKSVSWYQQVLGQGPQFIFQYYEKEERGRGNFPDRFSARQFPNYSSELNVNALLLGDSALYLCASSLSSATLSYGYTFGSGTRLTVV.

The chain couples TRBV6-1 to TRBJ1-1, with D possibly matching TRBD1 (5 bases). Germline V CDR1 and CDR2: MNHNS, SASEGT. The CDR3 consists of 13 residues. Deletions cut 6 bases from V and 0 bases from J, with 8 bases between. In DNA, the CDR3 is TGTGCCAGCAGGCAAGGGGTGAACACTGAAGCTTTCTTT. Its translation: CASRQGVNTEAFF.

V gene TRBV9 combines with J gene TRBJ2-1; possibly TRBD2 for D (6 bases). CDR1 and CDR2 (germline): SGDLS, YYNGEE. The ends were cut back, 0 bases at V and 7 bases at J, with 23 bases in the middle. This CDR3 contains 18 residues. The CDR3: CASSVDVGGTTWENEQFF. The CDR3 DNA follows: TGTGCCAGCAGCGTAGATGTTGGGGGGACCACGTGGGAGAATGAGCAGTTCTTC.

The gene calls are TRBV28 and TRBJ2-7; tentatively, D is TRBD1 or TRBD2 (6 bases each). Per the germline V gene, CDR1 is MDHEN and CDR2 is SYDVKM. The CDR3 is made up of 14 amino acids. With 5 bases removed from V and 7 bases from J, the gap between germline ends came to 18 bases. CDR3 sequence reads: CASSREQGRGEQYF. The CDR3 DNA follows: TGTGCCAGCAGTCGAGAACAGGGCCGGGGGGAGCAGTACTTC. The entire variable domain, with the rest obtained from reference TRBV28 and TRBJ2-7, is as follows: DVKVTQSSRYLVKRTGEKVFLECVQDMDHENMFWYRQDPGLGLRLIYFSYDVKMKEKGDIPEGYSVSREKKERFSLILESASTNQTSMYLCASSREQGRGEQYFGPGTRLTVT.

The V gene is TRBV27, the J gene TRBJ2-2; D ambiguous. V lost 3 bases and J 6 bases, leaving 8 bases between the germline ends. The CDR3 spans 13 residues. CDR1 and CDR2 from the germline V gene are MNHEY and SMNVEV (reference sequence). CDR3 nucleotides: TGTGCCAGCAGTTTTGGAATCCCCGGGGAGCTGTTTTTT. The encoded protein is CASSFGIPGELFF.

The V call is TRBV7-2, the J call TRBJ2-1, with TRBD2 matching 7 bases. From germline, CDR1 is SGHTA and CDR2 FQGNSA. The CDR3 extends over 15 amino acids. V dropped 2 bases and J dropped 8; count of bases not matched to a gene: 9. The CDR3 here is CASSLWREIGHEQFF. The DNA for the CDR3 is TGTGCCAGCAGCTTATGGCGGGAGATCGGCCATGAGCAGTTCTTC.

V gene TRBV10-3 combines with J gene TRBJ2-7; 8 positions match TRBD2. This CDR3 has 13 residues. The V and J ends lost 10 bases and 4 bases, in that order; junction bases with no gene match: 9. In germline, CDR1 is ENHRY, CDR2 SYGVKD. CDR3 residues: CATDSREAYEQYF. CDR3 coding DNA: TGTGCCACCGACTCGCGGGAGGCATACGAGCAGTACTTC.

The genes are TRBV30 and TRBJ1-2; perhaps TRBD1 as D (6 bases). This CDR3 comprises 15 residues. CDR1 is GTSNPN, CDR2 SVGIG, per germline (reference sequence). Trimming shortened V by 3 bases and J by 8 bases, and 22 bases separated the two germline ends. The CDR3 DNA follows: TGTGCCTGGAGACAACCCGTCAGGGGCGGTTTCGGCTACACCTTC. Protein sequence: CAWRQPVRGGFGYTF.

The chain joins TRBV4-2 to TRBJ2-7, with D possibly being TRBD2 (6 bases). Trimming took 0 bases from V and 2 from J, leaving 14 bases between them. This CDR3 is built from 16 residues. Per the germline V gene, CDR1 is LGHNA and CDR2 is YNFKEQ. In DNA, the CDR3 is TGTGCCAGCAGCCAAGATATAGGACTACAAACCTACGAGCAGTACTTC. It codes for CASSQDIGLQTYEQYF.

The CDR3 DNA follows: TGTGCCATCAGTGAACGGACAGGGACTTACGAGCAGTACTTC. Translating gives CAISERTGTYEQYF. This chain links TRBV10-3 with TRBJ2-7, with 8 bases aligning to TRBD1. The length of the CDR3 is 14 residues. The germline CDR1 and CDR2 sequences are ENHRY and SYGVKD. The junction had 5 bases not matched to a gene; V was cut back by 3 bases and J by 4 bases.

This chain connects TRBV7-9 to TRBJ2-7; D remains ambiguous. The CDR3 spans 15 residues. Germline values: CDR1 SEHNR, CDR2 FQNEAQ (reference sequence). The V gene lost 6 bases and the J gene lost 2 bases, with 17 bases spanning the gap. In nucleotides, the CDR3 is TGTGCCAGCAGTTTGGAGTATCCCAGTACCTACGAGCAGTACTTC. Amino acid sequence: CASSLEYPSTYEQYF.

The rearrangement joins TRBV9 to TRBJ2-7, with 13 bases that match TRBD2. The V gene's germline CDR1 is SGDLS and CDR2 YYNGEE. The CDR3 covers 19 residues. After removal of 4 bases from V and 0 bases from J, the junction contained 13 bases not matched to a gene. The CDR3 region is CASSSRPGLAGPNSYEQYF. In DNA form, the CDR3 reads TGTGCCAGCAGCTCCCGACCGGGACTAGCGGGGCCGAACTCCTACGAGCAGTACTTC.